This T cell receptor (beta chain) was documented in a study of technical replicates of blood from a few donors. The table came from immunoSEQ multiplex PCR; TCRdb's copy has only in-frame clones and leaves some out. The sample lists 98,000 or so clones; 90% to 96% were seen once. The CDR3 is 15 amino acids. CDR1 is SGHNT, CDR2 YYREEE, per germline (reference sequence). V dropped 3 bases and J dropped 8; count of bases not matched to a gene: 10. This chain uses TRBV5-4 with TRBJ2-2, with 7 bases lining up with TRBD1. The clonotype was recovered from a human donor in good health. Material for sequencing was T cells isolated from PBMCs. This CDR3 is CASSSLQGSGGELFF. The CDR3 DNA is TGTGCCAGCAGCTCCTTACAGGGGTCGGGTGGGGAGCTGTTTTTT.